The TCR beta chain under discussion was sequenced for a study of blood T cell repertoires in COVID-19. Study information: T cells, B-cell-depleted T cells, or PBMCs supplied cDNA or gDNA.

The data were produced by immunoSEQ multiplex PCR, yet TCRdb's version contains in-frame clones alone and is incomplete. The profile covers 150,000 to 200,000 clones, with about 86% appearing a single time and about 9.6% taken by the ten largest. Germline V CDR1 and CDR2: LGHNT, FRNRAP. The V gene lost 0 bases and the J gene lost 9 bases, with 12 bases spanning the gap. CDR3 length: 14 amino acids. This clone turned up a few times. The TCR was taken from a man aged 45-60 years with active or convalescent COVID-19. The sample taken for sequencing was peripheral blood. The chain links TRBV12-5 to TRBJ2-1; D is unclear. Here the CDR3 DNA reads TGTGCTAGTGGTTTGGTGGGTGGTAGGAGTGAGCAGTTCTTC. This sequence encodes CASGLVGGRSEQFF. Full variable domain (rest looked up from reference TRBV12-5 and TRBJ2-1): DARVTQTPRHKVTEMGQEVTMRCQPILGHNTVFWYRQTMMQGLELLAYFRNRAPLDDSGMPKDRFSAEMPDATLATLKIQPSEPRDSAVYFCASGLVGGRSEQFFGPGTRLTVL.